These 14 T cell receptor beta chains were all obtained from the same sample, sequenced in a study of blood T cell repertoires in COVID-19. The data were produced by immunoSEQ multiplex PCR, yet TCRdb's version contains in-frame clones alone and is incomplete. The sample holds over 150,000 clones; approximately 85% are singletons and the top ten take roughly 8.3%. The sequenced material came from peripheral blood. The receptor source for this set is a woman aged 55-69 years with COVID-19, enrolled during active disease.

V is TRBV29-1 and J is TRBJ1-1; possible D gene TRBD1, 6 bases. Looked up from germline, CDR1 is SQVTM and CDR2 is ANQGSEA. With 6 bases removed from V and 6 bases from J, the gap between germline ends came to 14 bases. The CDR3 is 12 residues long. The CDR3 reads CSVVQGRSEAFF. The CDR3 DNA follows: TGCAGCGTGGTACAGGGCAGGTCTGAAGCTTTCTTT.

The V gene is TRBV5-1, the J gene TRBJ2-1; tentative D call: TRBD2 (6 bases). From germline, CDR1 is SGHRS and CDR2 YFSETQ. Trimming stripped 1 base from V and 5 bases from J, with 10 bases between. The CDR3 totals 14 residues. CDR3 DNA sequence: TGCGCCAGCAGCTTGCGCCGGGGGAACAATGAGCAGTTCTTC. It yields the protein CASSLRRGNNEQFF.

This clone was recorded once. The chain recombines TRBV19 with TRBJ1-4, with D perhaps TRBD1 (5 bases). Trimming pared 5 bases from V and 8 bases from J, leaving 9 bases between. The CDR3 length is 12 residues. The germline gives CDR1 LNHDA, CDR2 SQIVND (reference sequence). The CDR3 region has the DNA TGTGCCAGTAGTGTCCGGACAGAAAAACTGTTTTTT. It codes for CASSVRTEKLFF.

The rearrangement links TRBV2 to TRBJ1-5; D is undetermined. Germline CDR1 is SNHLY and CDR2 is FYNNEI. The length of the CDR3 is 11 residues. The V and J ends lost 3 bases and 13 bases respectively, with 10 bases between them. The CDR3 bases are TGTGCCAGCAGTGAGGGGAGCCTTCAGCATTTT. Its translation: CASSEGSLQHF.

In this sample, this clone turned up once. The gene calls are TRBV5-1 and TRBJ2-1; 11 bases match TRBD2. Germline-derived CDR1 and CDR2 are SGHRS and YFSETQ. The ends lost 0 bases at V and 5 bases at J; junction bases unmatched: 1. This CDR3 spans 15 amino acids. This CDR3 reads CASSLALAGDNEQFF. DNA for the CDR3: TGCGCCAGCAGCTTGGCACTAGCGGGAGACAATGAGCAGTTCTTC.

The V call is TRBV10-3, the J call TRBJ1-1; the D gene is possibly TRBD1 (5 bases). The CDR3 is made up of 13 amino acids. The V end was cut by 6 bases, the J end by 6 bases, with 14 bases between. Germline lookup yields CDR1 ENHRY and CDR2 SYGVKD. CDR3: CAISRQQVPEAFF. The CDR3 coding sequence is TGTGCCATCAGCCGGCAACAGGTACCTGAAGCTTTCTTT.

This clone was seen once. The J gene is TRBJ1-5, the V gene TRBV19; D gene unclear. Trimming took off 7 bases at V and 9 bases at J, with 16 bases between the two ends. CDR1 and CDR2 from the germline V gene are LNHDA and SQIVND (reference sequence). The CDR3 totals 13 residues. CDR3 nucleotides: TGTGCCAGTATCGCGGCACTTGGTGGGCCCCAGCATTTT. Translation gives CASIAALGGPQHF.

DNA for the CDR3: TGTGCCAGCAGGTCGACAGGTCCATTACTTGAAGCTTTCTTT. Amino acids: CASRSTGPLLEAFF. This chain joins TRBV5-6 and TRBJ1-1, with D possibly being TRBD1 (6 bases). The CDR3 totals 14 residues. Germline-derived CDR1 and CDR2 are SGHDT and YYEEEE. V was cut by 5 bases and J by 7 bases, with 18 bases left in between. The variable domain in full, with the rest retrieved from reference TRBV5-6 and TRBJ1-1, is DAGVTQSPTHLIKTRGQQVTLRCSPKSGHDTVSWYQQALGQGPQFIFQYYEEEERQRGNFPDRFSGHQFPNYSSELNVNALLLGDSALYLCASRSTGPLLEAFFGQGTRLTVV.

This chain connects TRBV7-9 to TRBJ1-2, with 9 positions matching TRBD1. The CDR3 extends over 13 amino acids. CDR1 is SEHNR, CDR2 FQNEAQ, per germline (reference sequence). V shed 6 bases, J shed 7 bases, and the junction held 6 bases outside the gene matches. The CDR3: CASSPQGALGYTF. DNA of the CDR3: TGTGCCAGCAGTCCACAGGGGGCGCTTGGCTACACCTTC. Together with reference TRBV7-9 and TRBJ1-2, the CDR3 gives the full variable domain: DTGVSQNPRHKITKRGQNVTFRCDPISEHNRLYWYRQTLGQGPEFLTYFQNEAQLEKSRLLSDRFSAERPKGSFSTLEIQRTEQGDSAMYLCASSPQGALGYTFGSGTRLTVV.

With regard to this clone: This specimen includes other DNA sequences encoding the same CDR3. Here the CDR3 DNA reads TGCGCCAGCAGCTTGGCTACAGCAAACACCGGGGAGCTGTTTTTT. The encoded protein is CASSLATANTGELFF. The chain links TRBV5-1 to TRBJ2-2; no clear D. The length of the CDR3 is 15 residues. Germline assignment: CDR1 SGHRS and CDR2 YFSETQ. V gave up 0 bases and J gave up 2 bases, with 8 bases separating them.

The CDR3 reads CAISVSGGTEAFF. The CDR3 nucleotides are TGTGCCATCAGTGTTTCAGGAGGAACTGAAGCTTTCTTT. The chain recombines TRBV10-3 with TRBJ1-1; D is ambiguous. Germline V gene data show CDR1 as ENHRY and CDR2 as SYGVKD. The CDR3 consists of 13 residues. Trimming took 4 bases from V and 5 from J, leaving 11 bases between them.

This clone was seen once. The chain links TRBV27 to TRBJ2-1, with unresolved D. The germline V and J ends were trimmed by 5 bases and 1 base, with 6 bases remaining between them. Per germline, CDR1 MNHEY and CDR2 SMNVEV (reference sequence). This CDR3 comprises 13 residues. CDR3 residues: CASSPRSYNEQFF. For the CDR3, the DNA is TGTGCCAGCAGTCCACGGTCCTACAATGAGCAGTTCTTC.

The chain links TRBV6-5 to TRBJ1-1; D perhaps matches TRBD1 (6 bases). Per the germline V gene, CDR1 is MNHEY and CDR2 is SVGAGI. V was shortened by 6 bases and J by 9 bases, with 14 bases between the two germline ends. This CDR3 region has 12 residues. The CDR3, as DNA: TGTGCCAGCAGCCTGCAGGGGCGACAAGCTTTCTTT. Encoded protein: CASSLQGRQAFF.

This chain links TRBV11-1 with TRBJ1-2; 7 nucleotides agree with TRBD1. J was trimmed by 3 bases and V by 6 bases; bases with no gene match: 1. CDR1 and CDR2 from the germline V gene are SGHAT and FQDESV (reference sequence). The CDR3 is 12 residues long. The CDR3: CASSGTDYGYTF. The CDR3 DNA sequence: TGTGCCAGCAGTGGGACAGACTATGGCTACACCTTC.